A selection of T cell receptor beta chains follows, all from one sample in a study of blood T cell repertoires in COVID-19. Measured with immunoSEQ multiplex PCR; TCRdb has only the in-frame clones, and not every one. Of roughly 100,000 clones in the sample, 85% to 90% were seen once. Material: peripheral blood. Source of these receptors: a man aged 45-65 years with acute or convalescent COVID-19. CDR3s include the opening cysteine and the closing phenylalanine or tryptophan. The D gene is left open where the match is weak. A row's size may be missing; if present it is once, few, many or a size class.

D	J	size	V	CDR3	DNA
-	TRBJ1-6	-	TRBV6-5	CASNTDGGHNSPLHF	TGTGCCAGCAATACTGACGGAGGTCATAATTCACCCCTCCACTTT
TRBD2	TRBJ2-2	-	TRBV7-8	CASSLGWGISGRVLATGELFF	TGTGCCAGCAGCCTCGGATGGGGCATTAGCGGGAGGGTCCTTGCCACCGGGGAGCTGTTTTTT
-	TRBJ2-1	-	TRBV11-2	CASSFGAGSYNEQFF	TGTGCCAGCAGCTTTGGGGCAGGCTCCTACAATGAGCAGTTCTTC
-	TRBJ2-7	-	TRBV7-2	CASSLRLGEQYF	TGTGCCAGCAGTCTAAGGCTCGGGGAGCAGTACTTC
TRBD1	TRBJ2-5	-	TRBV11-3	CASSLDGQGARGETQYF	TGTGCCAGCAGCTTAGATGGACAGGGGGCAAGGGGGGAGACCCAGTACTTC
-	TRBJ2-5	-	TRBV6-5	CATRRSVGLETQYF	TGTGCCACCCGTCGTAGCGTTGGGTTGGAGACCCAGTACTTC
-	TRBJ1-6	-	TRBV6-4	CASRAGADSSPLHF	TGTGCCAGCAGGGCAGGAGCGGACAGCTCACCCCTCCACTTT
TRBD2	TRBJ2-3	-	TRBV19	CASSIAPAGAQDTQYF	TGTGCCAGTAGTATAGCCCCAGCGGGAGCCCAAGATACGCAGTATTTT
TRBD2	TRBJ2-1	-	TRBV28	CASSLVSSGPSYNEQFF	TGTGCCAGCAGTTTGGTTTCTAGCGGGCCGTCCTACAATGAGCAGTTCTTC
TRBD2	TRBJ2-7	-	TRBV2	CASINTLAGEQYF	TGTGCCAGCATCAACACTTTAGCGGGCGAGCAGTACTTC
-	TRBJ2-7	many	TRBV19	CASSPYTGSGYEQYF	TGTGCCAGTAGTCCCTATACAGGGAGTGGCTACGAGCAGTACTTC
-	TRBJ2-7	-	TRBV10-3	CATGANGNYEQYF	TGTGCCACAGGGGCCAACGGGAACTACGAGCAGTACTTC
TRBD2	TRBJ2-1	-	TRBV6-4	CASSDSTSGSEQFF	TGTGCCAGCAGTGACTCGACTAGCGGGAGTGAGCAGTTCTTC
-	TRBJ1-2	once	TRBV2	CASSARHSDYGYTF	TGTGCCAGCAGTGCCCGACACTCCGACTATGGCTACACCTTC
-	TRBJ1-3	-	TRBV28	CASSLVRYSGNTIYF	TGTGCCAGCAGTTTAGTCAGATACTCTGGAAACACCATATATTTT
TRBD2	TRBJ2-7	-	TRBV5-1	CASSTGLAGVREQYF	TGCGCCAGCAGCACGGGACTAGCGGGAGTTCGGGAGCAGTACTTC
-	TRBJ2-1	-	TRBV5-4	CASSLAGGQKSNNEQFF	TGTGCCAGCAGCTTGGCGGGTGGCCAGAAAAGCAACAATGAGCAGTTCTTC
TRBD1	TRBJ1-6	-	TRBV2	CASSGDRGLSPLHF	TGTGCCAGCAGTGGGGACAGGGGGCTTTCACCCCTCCACTTT
TRBD2	TRBJ2-3	-	TRBV5-1	CASSFGTSGSQDTQYF	TGCGCCAGCAGCTTCGGGACTAGCGGGAGTCAAGATACGCAGTATTTT
TRBD1	TRBJ2-3	-	TRBV12-5	CASAAPFSWLTGRTDTQYF	TGTGCTAGTGCCGCCCCCTTCTCCTGGTTGACAGGGCGCACAGATACGCAGTATTTT
-	TRBJ1-5	-	TRBV19	CASSMEGPGPIMPQHF	TGTGCCAGTAGTATGGAAGGTCCAGGGCCGATCATGCCCCAGCATTTT
-	TRBJ2-7	-	TRBV29-1	CSVESSASYEQYF	TGCAGCGTTGAGTCTAGCGCCAGCTACGAGCAGTACTTC
-	TRBJ2-1	-	TRBV6-5	CASSYDVGGGNEQFF	TGTGCCAGCAGTTACGATGTGGGAGGGGGCAATGAGCAGTTCTTC
TRBD1	TRBJ2-1	-	TRBV5-4	CASSLARGGQGNEQFF	TGTGCCAGCAGCTTGGCCCGGGGGGGACAGGGGAATGAGCAGTTCTTC
TRBD1	TRBJ2-3	-	TRBV3-1/TRBV3-2	CASSWADLGGHTQYF	TGTGCCAGCAGCTGGGCAGACCTAGGGGGCCATACGCAGTATTTT
TRBD2	TRBJ2-5	-	TRBV3-1/TRBV3-2	CASSQDRTSGSKKTQYF	TGTGCCAGCAGCCAAGACCGGACTAGCGGGAGTAAAAAGACCCAGTACTTC
TRBD1	TRBJ1-6	-	TRBV6-5	CASNRQGHNSPLHF	TGTGCCAGCAACCGACAGGGACATAATTCACCCCTCCACTTT
-	TRBJ1-2	-	TRBV12-3/TRBV12-4	CASKTGYGGYTF	TGTGCCAGCAAAACTGGTTACGGGGGCTACACCTTC
-	TRBJ1-1	-	TRBV5-1	CASSPWRGLKTEAFF	TGCGCCAGCAGCCCCTGGAGGGGACTGAAAACTGAAGCTTTCTTT
TRBD2	TRBJ2-7	few	TRBV3-1/TRBV3-2	CASSQGLLPYEQYF	TGTGCCAGCAGCCAGGGACTACTTCCCTACGAGCAGTACTTC
-	TRBJ1-5	-	TRBV19	CASTAWENQPQHF	TGTGCCAGTACCGCGTGGGAGAATCAGCCCCAGCATTTT
-	TRBJ2-7	-	TRBV5-4	CASRPGGTGGRHEQYF	TGTGCCAGCAGGCCAGGGGGAACGGGAGGGCGCCACGAGCAGTACTTC
TRBD1	TRBJ2-7	-	TRBV19	CASSISRDSSYEQYF	TGTGCCAGTAGTATCAGCCGGGACAGCTCCTACGAGCAGTACTTC
-	TRBJ1-1	-	TRBV28	CASSSIGIGVNTEAFF	TGTGCCAGCAGCTCCATTGGGATAGGGGTGAACACTGAAGCTTTCTTT
-	TRBJ2-5	once	TRBV20-1	CSARDKETQYF	TGCAGTGCTAGAGACAAAGAGACCCAGTACTTC
TRBD2	TRBJ2-3	-	TRBV6-5	CASSSLAGGYTQYF	TGTGCCAGCAGTTCGCTAGCGGGAGGGTATACGCAGTATTTT
TRBD2	TRBJ2-5	-	TRBV2	CASRVLAIQETQYF	TGTGCCAGCAGAGTACTAGCGATCCAAGAGACCCAGTACTTC
-	TRBJ2-5	-	TRBV12-3/TRBV12-4	CASSLGQAETQYF	TGTGCCAGCAGTTTAGGGCAGGCGGAGACCCAGTACTTC
-	TRBJ2-5	-	TRBV20-1	CSASLAWETQYF	TGCAGTGCTAGTCTAGCGTGGGAGACCCAGTACTTC
TRBD2	TRBJ2-1	few	TRBV10-1	CASSDRTSGNSYNEQFF	TGCGCCAGCAGTGACCGGACTAGCGGTAACTCCTACAATGAGCAGTTCTTC
-	TRBJ2-7	-	TRBV10-2	CAIQGPDSSPYEQYF	TGCGCCATTCAGGGCCCAGACAGCTCCCCCTACGAGCAGTACTTC
TRBD1	TRBJ1-2	-	TRBV5-5	CASSLAGTGNRYGYTF	TGTGCCAGCAGCTTGGCCGGGACAGGGAACCGCTATGGCTACACCTTC
TRBD2	TRBJ2-5	-	TRBV5-5	CASSLAAGGRETQYF	TGTGCCAGCAGCTTGGCAGCGGGAGGGCGGGAGACCCAGTACTTC
TRBD2	TRBJ2-1	-	TRBV5-1	CASSSGTSVDEQFF	TGCGCCAGCAGCTCCGGGACTAGCGTCGATGAGCAGTTCTTC
-	TRBJ2-1	-	TRBV6-5	CASTVQVGAYNEQFF	TGTGCCAGCACAGTCCAGGTCGGGGCCTACAATGAGCAGTTCTTC
-	TRBJ1-2	-	TRBV10-2	CASSESVQVSGYTF	TGCGCCAGCAGTGAGTCAGTCCAGGTGTCCGGCTACACCTTC
TRBD2	TRBJ2-3	-	TRBV7-2	CASSFGTSGATDTQYF	TGTGCCAGCAGCTTCGGGACTAGCGGGGCCACAGATACGCAGTATTTT
TRBD2	TRBJ2-1	many	TRBV5-4	CASRHGLAGANEQFF	TGTGCCAGCAGACACGGACTAGCGGGAGCCAATGAGCAGTTCTTC
TRBD1	TRBJ2-7	-	TRBV29-1	CSVADRGIPYEQYF	TGCAGCGTTGCAGACAGGGGGATCCCCTACGAGCAGTACTTC
TRBD1	TRBJ1-4	-	TRBV5-6	CASSPGTGYEKLFF	TGTGCCAGCAGCCCCGGGACAGGGTACGAAAAACTGTTTTTT
-	TRBJ1-5	once	TRBV7-2	CASSLGGSQHF	TGTGCCAGCAGCTTAGGCGGTTCCCAGCATTTT
TRBD1	TRBJ1-6	-	TRBV11-2	CASSRYRGQISPLHF	TGTGCCAGCAGCCGTTACAGGGGGCAGATATCACCCCTCCACTTT
TRBD2	TRBJ2-7	-	TRBV6-5	CASSLLAGDYEQYF	TGTGCCAGCAGTTTACTAGCGGGAGACTACGAGCAGTACTTC
-	TRBJ1-2	-	TRBV4-1	CASSQNPSGDGYTF	TGCGCCAGCAGCCAGAACCCATCGGGGGATGGCTACACCTTC
TRBD1	TRBJ1-3	-	TRBV6-1	CASSEGQGASGNTIYF	TGTGCCAGCAGTGAAGGACAGGGGGCCTCTGGAAACACCATATATTTT
TRBD2	TRBJ2-1	-	TRBV10-3	CAISDRASGIYNEQFF	TGTGCCATCAGTGACAGGGCTAGCGGGATCTACAATGAGCAGTTCTTC